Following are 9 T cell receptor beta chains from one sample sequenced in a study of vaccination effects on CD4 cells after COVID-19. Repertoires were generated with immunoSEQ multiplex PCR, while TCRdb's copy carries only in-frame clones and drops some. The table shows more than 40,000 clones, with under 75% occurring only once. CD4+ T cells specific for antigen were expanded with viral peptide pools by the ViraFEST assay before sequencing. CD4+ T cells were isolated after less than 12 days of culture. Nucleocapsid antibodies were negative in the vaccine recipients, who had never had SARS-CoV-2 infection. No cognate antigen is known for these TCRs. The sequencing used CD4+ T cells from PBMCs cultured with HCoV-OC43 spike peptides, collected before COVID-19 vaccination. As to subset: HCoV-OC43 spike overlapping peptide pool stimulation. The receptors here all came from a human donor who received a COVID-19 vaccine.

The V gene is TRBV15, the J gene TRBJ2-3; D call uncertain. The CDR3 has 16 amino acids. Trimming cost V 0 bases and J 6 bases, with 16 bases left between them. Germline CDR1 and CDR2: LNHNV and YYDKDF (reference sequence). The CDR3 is CATSRDKSRTRDTQYF. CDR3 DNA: TGTGCCACCAGCAGAGATAAATCGCGCACACGGGATACGCAGTATTTT.

CDR3 region: CASSLLGANVLTF. The DNA for the CDR3 is TGTGCCAGCAGCTTGTTGGGGGCCAACGTCCTGACTTTC. This sequence joins TRBV11-2 and TRBJ2-6; no firm D call. The germline V gene encodes CDR1 SGHAT and CDR2 FQNNGV. The germline V and J ends were trimmed by 3 bases and 4 bases, with 4 bases remaining between them. This CDR3 contains 13 residues.

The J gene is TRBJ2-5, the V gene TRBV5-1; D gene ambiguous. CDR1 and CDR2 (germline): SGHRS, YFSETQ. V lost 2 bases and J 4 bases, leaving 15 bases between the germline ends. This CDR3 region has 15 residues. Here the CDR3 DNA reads TGCGCCAGCAGCTTCTACCCCGGGTTGGGAGAGACCCAGTACTTC. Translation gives CASSFYPGLGETQYF.

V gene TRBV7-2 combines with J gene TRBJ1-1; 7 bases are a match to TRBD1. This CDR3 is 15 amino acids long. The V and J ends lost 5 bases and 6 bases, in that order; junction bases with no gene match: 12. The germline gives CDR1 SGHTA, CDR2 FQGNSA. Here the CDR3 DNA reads TGTGCCAGCAGCCACCAGGGGGGGGGCTTTCCTGAAGCTTTCTTT. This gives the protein CASSHQGGGFPEAFF.

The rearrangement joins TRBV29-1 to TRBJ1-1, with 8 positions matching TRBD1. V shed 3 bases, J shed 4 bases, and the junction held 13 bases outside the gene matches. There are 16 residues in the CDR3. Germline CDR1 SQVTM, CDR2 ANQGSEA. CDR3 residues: CSVDQGAGGRSTEAFF. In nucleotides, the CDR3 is TGCAGCGTTGATCAGGGGGCGGGGGGCCGGAGCACTGAAGCTTTCTTT.

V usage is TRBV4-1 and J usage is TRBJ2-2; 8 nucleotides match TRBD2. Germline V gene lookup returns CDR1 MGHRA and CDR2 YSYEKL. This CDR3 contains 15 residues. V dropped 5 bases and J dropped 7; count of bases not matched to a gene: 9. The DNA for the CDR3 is TGCGCCAGCAGCATAATCGGAGCGGGGGTCGGGGAGCTGTTTTTT. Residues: CASSIIGAGVGELFF.

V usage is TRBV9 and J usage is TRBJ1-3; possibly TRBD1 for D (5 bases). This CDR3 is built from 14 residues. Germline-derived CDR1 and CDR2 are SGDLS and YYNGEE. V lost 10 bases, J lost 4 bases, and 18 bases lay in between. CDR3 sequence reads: CAGQTERLGNTIYF. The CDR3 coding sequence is TGTGCCGGTCAGACAGAACGTCTCGGAAACACCATATATTTT. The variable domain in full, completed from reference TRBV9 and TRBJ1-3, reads DSGVTQTPKHLITATGQRVTLRCSPRSGDLSVYWYQQSLDQGLQFLIQYYNGEERAKGNILERFSAQQFPDLHSELNLSSLELGDSALYFCAGQTERLGNTIYFGEGSWLTVV.

CDR3: CASSPPRVVQETQYF. In DNA form, the CDR3 reads TGTGCCAGCAGTCCCCCGAGGGTCGTCCAGGAGACCCAGTACTTC. The chain recombines TRBV6-6 with TRBJ2-5; the D gene is possibly TRBD2 (5 bases). Trimming removed 5 bases from V and 5 bases from J, with 18 bases in between. Germline V gene lookup returns CDR1 MNHNY and CDR2 SVGAGI (reference sequence). This CDR3 region has 15 residues.

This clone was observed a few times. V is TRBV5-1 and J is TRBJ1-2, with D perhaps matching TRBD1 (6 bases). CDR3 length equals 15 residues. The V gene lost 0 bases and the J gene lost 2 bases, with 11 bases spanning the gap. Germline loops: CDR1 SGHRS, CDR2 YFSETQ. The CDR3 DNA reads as TGCGCCAGCAGCTTGGACAGGGTGGGCAACTATGGCTACACCTTC. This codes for CASSLDRVGNYGYTF.